These 21 T cell receptor beta chains were sequenced from one sample in a study of preoperative IRX-2 immunotherapy in early breast cancer. Sample treatment: preoperative locoregional IRX-2 cytokine immunotherapy. Sequencing was performed with immunoSEQ multiplex PCR; in TCRdb, only in-frame clones are kept and a portion is missing. The profile shows around 57,000 clones, roughly 94% of them singletons. The specimen was obtained from a patient treated with IRX-2 immunotherapy. These receptors originate from a human donor with breast cancer.

The chain uses TRBV6-5 and TRBJ1-3, with a possible D match to TRBD1 (5 bases). Trimming removed 5 bases at V and 1 base at J, with 9 bases between. Looked up from germline, CDR1 is MNHEY and CDR2 is SVGAGI. This CDR3 comprises 14 residues. The CDR3 reads CASSAGYSGNTIYF. For the CDR3, the DNA is TGTGCCAGCAGTGCAGGGTATTCTGGAAACACCATATATTTT.

The genes are TRBV5-5 and TRBJ2-2; D unclear. V was pared by 1 base and J by 0 bases, with 16 bases between. This CDR3 contains 18 residues. Germline values: CDR1 SGHKS, CDR2 YYEKEE (reference sequence). The DNA for the CDR3 is TGTGCCAGCAGCTTGAGAGGAGCCGGGCTTACGAACACCGGGGAGCTGTTTTTT. It is translated as CASSLRGAGLTNTGELFF.

The chain links TRBV5-1 to TRBJ1-2, with D possibly TRBD1 on 6 matching bases. V lost 2 bases and J 5 bases, leaving 10 bases between the germline ends. Germline V CDR1 and CDR2: SGHRS, YFSETQ. This CDR3 comprises 13 residues. In DNA form, the CDR3 reads TGCGCCAGCAGCTTCGGGGGGCGGTATGGCTACACCTTC. As protein: CASSFGGRYGYTF.

The chain recombines TRBV7-2 with TRBJ2-3; the match to TRBD2 covers 9 bases. V lost 5 bases and J lost 2; bases outside the gene matches: 8. From germline, CDR1 is SGHTA and CDR2 FQGNSA. The CDR3 has 16 residues. Here the CDR3 DNA reads TGTGCCAGCAGCCCACGCAGCGGGGGGACCACAGATACGCAGTATTTT. Translated, it gives CASSPRSGGTTDTQYF.

The DNA of the CDR3 is TGTGCCAGCAGGGGAGACTTATACAATGAGCAGTTCTTC. It is translated as CASRGDLYNEQFF. This chain uses TRBV5-6 with TRBJ2-1, with a weak D call TRBD2 (5 bases). The CDR3 runs to 13 residues. The germline V and J ends were trimmed by 5 bases and 4 bases, with 10 bases remaining between them. CDR1 and CDR2 from the germline V gene are SGHDT and YYEEEE.

This clone was counted once. The chain uses TRBV7-9 and TRBJ1-1; weak D call: TRBD1 (5 bases). The CDR3 totals 14 residues. Germline CDR1 is SEHNR and CDR2 is FQNEAQ (reference sequence). Between the trimmed V and J ends, which lost 2 bases and 0 bases, there was a span of 7 bases. The DNA for the CDR3 is TGTGCCAGCAGCTTAAGACAGCTGAACACTGAAGCTTTCTTT. Encoded protein: CASSLRQLNTEAFF.

The rearrangement links TRBV9 to TRBJ2-1, with D unresolved. The CDR3 has 13 residues. Trimming left V 0 bases short and J 8 bases short, with 9 bases between. Germline V gives CDR1 SGDLS, CDR2 YYNGEE. CDR3 region: CASSVAVRDEQFF. As DNA, the CDR3 is TGTGCCAGCAGCGTAGCTGTAAGGGATGAGCAGTTCTTC.

The chain couples TRBV28 to TRBJ2-1, with D hard to call. The CDR3 consists of 15 residues. Trimming stripped 4 bases from V and 5 bases from J, with 15 bases between. From germline, CDR1 is MDHEN and CDR2 SYDVKM. The CDR3 DNA is TGTGCCAGCAGTTCCCCCACTCACACTGACAATGAGCAGTTCTTC. Translated, it gives CASSSPTHTDNEQFF.

The J gene is TRBJ2-1, the V gene TRBV10-3; 7 bases align to TRBD1. The CDR3 is made up of 13 amino acids. Germline V CDR1 and CDR2: ENHRY, SYGVKD. Trimming at V came to 10 bases and at J to 1 base, leaving 4 bases not matched to a gene. The CDR3 nucleotides are TGTGCCAACTCACAGGGGTCCTACAATGAGCAGTTCTTC. It codes for CANSQGSYNEQFF.

The CDR3 protein is CASSVEASVDYGYTF. DNA for the CDR3: TGTGCCAGCAGCGTAGAGGCCAGTGTAGACTATGGCTACACCTTC. V is TRBV7-2 and J is TRBJ1-2; D call uncertain. From germline, CDR1 is SGHTA and CDR2 FQGNSA. Trimming shortened V by 5 bases and J by 3 bases, and 16 bases separated the two germline ends. The CDR3 length is 15 residues.

The CDR3, as DNA: TGCGCCAGCAGCCAAGATCCGGGGATCACCGGGGAGCTGTTTTTT. Translating it yields CASSQDPGITGELFF. This chain links TRBV4-1 with TRBJ2-2, with a weak D call TRBD2 (5 bases). Looked up from germline, CDR1 is MGHRA and CDR2 is YSYEKL. V gave up 0 bases and J gave up 4 bases, with 9 bases separating them. This CDR3 contains 15 residues.

The chain has TRBV30 and TRBJ2-3; TRBD2 aligns across 8 bases. Germline V gives CDR1 GTSNPN, CDR2 SVGIG (reference sequence). The CDR3 is 14 residues long. V shed 5 bases and J 7 bases; nucleotides not matched to a gene: 11. CDR3 sequence (DNA): TGTGCCTGGGATAGGGGACTAGGCTGGAATACGCAGTATTTT. Translating gives CAWDRGLGWNTQYF.

The chain is built from TRBV18 and TRBJ1-6; D is unclear. Germline V CDR1 and CDR2: KGHSH, LQKENI. This CDR3 has 14 amino acids. Deletions cut 0 bases from V and 8 bases from J, with 8 bases between. As DNA, the CDR3 is TGTGCCAGCTCACCACCGGTGCGTGATTCACCCCTCCACTTT. This gives the protein CASSPPVRDSPLHF. Full variable domain (remainder filled in from reference TRBV18 and TRBJ1-6): NAGVMQNPRHLVRRRGQEARLRCSPMKGHSHVYWYRQLPEEGLKFMVYLQKENIIDESGMPKERFSAEFPKEGPSILRIQQVVRGDSAAYFCASSPPVRDSPLHFGNGTRLTVT.

The chain carries TRBV11-3 and TRBJ1-1, with D possibly TRBD1 on 5 matching bases. This CDR3 comprises 13 residues. The germline V gene has CDR1 SGHNT and CDR2 YENEEA. V was cut by 4 bases and J by 2 bases, with 8 bases left in between. CDR3 loop: CASSWGLNTEAFF. In nucleotides, the CDR3 is TGTGCCAGCAGCTGGGGACTTAACACTGAAGCTTTCTTT.

CDR3 DNA: TGTGCCAGCAGCCCAAGACAGGGGGGATTCGAGCAGTACTTC. Translating it yields CASSPRQGGFEQYF. The genes are TRBV7-2 and TRBJ2-7; 9 bases fit TRBD1. With V trimmed by 5 bases and J by 6 bases, 8 bases remained unmatched. Germline V CDR1 and CDR2: SGHTA, FQGNSA. The CDR3 totals 14 residues.

J is TRBJ2-2 and V is TRBV19, with D uncertain. From germline, CDR1 is LNHDA and CDR2 SQIVND (reference sequence). The CDR3 is 11 residues long. The V and J ends lost 6 bases and 8 bases respectively, with 7 bases between them. CDR3 sequence: CASSIPGELFF. The CDR3 coding sequence is TGTGCCAGTAGCATCCCAGGGGAGCTGTTTTTT.

The chain has TRBV2 and TRBJ2-5; the D gene could be TRBD1 or TRBD2 (5 bases each). The germline V and J ends were trimmed by 4 bases and 9 bases, with 15 bases remaining between them. CDR1 is SNHLY and CDR2 is FYNNEI in the germline V gene. The CDR3 has 13 amino acids. CDR3 sequence reads: CASSAGRRLAQYF. For the CDR3, the DNA is TGTGCCAGCAGTGCGGGACGGCGATTGGCCCAGTACTTC.

The chain links TRBV28 to TRBJ1-1; no reliable D call. CDR1 and CDR2 from the germline V gene are MDHEN and SYDVKM. Trimming shortened V by 5 bases and J by 10 bases, and 17 bases separated the two germline ends. The CDR3 runs 13 residues. This CDR3 is CASSPLGVNRAFF. As DNA, the CDR3 is TGTGCCAGCAGTCCCTTGGGAGTGAACCGAGCTTTCTTT.

This chain uses TRBV10-1 with TRBJ1-4, with D uncertain. This CDR3 is built from 11 residues. Germline V CDR1 and CDR2: WNHNN, SYGVQD (reference sequence). For the CDR3, the DNA is TGCGCTCCTTGGGGAAATGAAAAACTGTTTTTT. As protein: CAPWGNEKLFF.

The genes are TRBV5-1 and TRBJ2-3; D remains unclear. Germline assignment: CDR1 SGHRS and CDR2 YFSETQ. Trimming removed 3 bases at V and 2 bases at J, with 13 bases between. The CDR3 contains 15 residues. The DNA of the CDR3 is TGCGCCAGCAGCTCCGGTGGCGGCGACACAGATACGCAGTATTTT. Translating it yields CASSSGGGDTDTQYF. Full variable domain (remainder filled in from reference TRBV5-1 and TRBJ2-3): KAGVTQTPRYLIKTRGQQVTLSCSPISGHRSVSWYQQTPGQGLQFLFEYFSETQRNKGNFPGRFSGRQFSNSRSEMNVSTLELGDSALYLCASSSGGGDTDTQYFGPGTRLTVL.

J is TRBJ2-3 and V is TRBV19; D possibly corresponds to TRBD1 (6 bases). Germline V gives CDR1 LNHDA, CDR2 SQIVND (reference sequence). This CDR3 is 14 amino acids long. The germline V and J ends were trimmed by 8 bases and 3 bases, with 15 bases remaining between them. The CDR3 is CASGGGRRTDTQYF. CDR3 sequence (DNA): TGTGCCAGTGGGGGCGGAAGGCGTACAGATACGCAGTATTTT.